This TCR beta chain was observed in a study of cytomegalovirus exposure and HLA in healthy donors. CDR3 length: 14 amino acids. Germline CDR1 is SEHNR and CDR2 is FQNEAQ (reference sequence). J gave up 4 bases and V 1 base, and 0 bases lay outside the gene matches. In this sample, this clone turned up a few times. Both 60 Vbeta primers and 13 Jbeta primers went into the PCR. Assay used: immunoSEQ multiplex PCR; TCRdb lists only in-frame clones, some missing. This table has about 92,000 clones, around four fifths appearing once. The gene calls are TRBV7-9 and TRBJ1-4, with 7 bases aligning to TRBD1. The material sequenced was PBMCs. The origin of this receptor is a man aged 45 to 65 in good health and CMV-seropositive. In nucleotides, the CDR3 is TGTGCCAGCAGCTTAGGACAGGGTAATGAAAAACTGTTTTTT. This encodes CASSLGQGNEKLFF. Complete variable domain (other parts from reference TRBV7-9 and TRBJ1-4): DTGVSQNPRHKITKRGQNVTFRCDPISEHNRLYWYRQTLGQGPEFLTYFQNEAQLEKSRLLSDRFSAERPKGSFSTLEIQRTEQGDSAMYLCASSLGQGNEKLFFGSGTQLSVL.